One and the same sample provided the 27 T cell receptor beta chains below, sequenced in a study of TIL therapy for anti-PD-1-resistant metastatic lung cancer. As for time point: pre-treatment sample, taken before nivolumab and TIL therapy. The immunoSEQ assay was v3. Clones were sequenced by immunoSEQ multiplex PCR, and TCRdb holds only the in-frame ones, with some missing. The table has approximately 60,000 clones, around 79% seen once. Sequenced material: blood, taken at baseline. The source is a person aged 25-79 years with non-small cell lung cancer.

CDR3 protein: CASSSGQGGDEKLFF. CDR3 in DNA: TGTGCCAGCAGTTCAGGACAGGGCGGAGATGAAAAACTGTTTTTT. V is TRBV6-6 and J is TRBJ1-4; 8 bases fit TRBD1. The germline CDR1 and CDR2 sequences are MNHNY and SVGAGI (reference sequence). The CDR3 extends over 15 amino acids. V was pared by 4 bases and J by 6 bases, with 7 bases of the junction left unmatched.

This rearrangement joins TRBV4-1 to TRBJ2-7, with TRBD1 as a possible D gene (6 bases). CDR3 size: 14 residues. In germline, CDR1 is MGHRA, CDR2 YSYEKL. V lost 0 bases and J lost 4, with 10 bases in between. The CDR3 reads CASSQDRGTYEQYF. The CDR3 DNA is TGCGCCAGCAGCCAAGATAGGGGGACGTACGAGCAGTACTTC.

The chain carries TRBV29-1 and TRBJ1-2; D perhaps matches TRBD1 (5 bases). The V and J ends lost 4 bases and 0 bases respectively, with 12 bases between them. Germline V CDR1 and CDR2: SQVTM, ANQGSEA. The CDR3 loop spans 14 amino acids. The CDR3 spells CSVARDGSNYGYTF. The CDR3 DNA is TGCAGCGTTGCCCGGGACGGTTCTAACTATGGCTACACCTTC.

DNA for the CDR3: TGCAGCGTTGGACCGCCGAACACTGAAGCTTTCTTT. It is translated as CSVGPPNTEAFF. This chain uses TRBV29-1 with TRBJ1-1; D ambiguous. V was cut by 4 bases and J by 1 base, with 7 bases left in between. Germline-derived CDR1 and CDR2 are SQVTM and ANQGSEA. There are 12 residues in the CDR3.

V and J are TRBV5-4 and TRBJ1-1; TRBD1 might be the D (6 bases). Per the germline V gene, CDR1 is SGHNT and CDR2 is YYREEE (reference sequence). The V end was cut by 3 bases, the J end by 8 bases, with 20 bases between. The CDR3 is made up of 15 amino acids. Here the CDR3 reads CASSSSLGIGGEAFF. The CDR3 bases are TGTGCCAGCAGCTCGAGTTTAGGGATAGGGGGGGAAGCTTTCTTT.

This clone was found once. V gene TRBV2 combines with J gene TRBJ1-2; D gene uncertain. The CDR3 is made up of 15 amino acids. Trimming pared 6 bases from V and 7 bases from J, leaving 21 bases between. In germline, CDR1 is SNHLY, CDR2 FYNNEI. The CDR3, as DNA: TGTGCCAGCAGGGATTCAAGGCCGAAGCTAGGTGGCTACACCTTC. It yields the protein CASRDSRPKLGGYTF.

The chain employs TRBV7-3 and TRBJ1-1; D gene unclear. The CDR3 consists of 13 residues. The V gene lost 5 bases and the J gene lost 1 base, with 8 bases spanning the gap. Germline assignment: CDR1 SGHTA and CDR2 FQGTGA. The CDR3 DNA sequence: TGTGCCAGCAGCCTCTTTTCGAACACTGAAGCTTTCTTT. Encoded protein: CASSLFSNTEAFF.

CDR3 sequence reads: CASSQVPAGGSYNEQFF. DNA of the CDR3: TGTGCCAGCAGCCAAGTGCCGGCGGGAGGCTCCTACAATGAGCAGTTCTTC. The genes are TRBV4-2 and TRBJ2-1; TRBD2 matches 8 bases. The V gene end was trimmed by 1 base and the J gene end by 0 bases; junction bases not matched to a gene: 5. This CDR3 contains 17 residues. Germline lookup yields CDR1 LGHNA and CDR2 YNFKEQ.

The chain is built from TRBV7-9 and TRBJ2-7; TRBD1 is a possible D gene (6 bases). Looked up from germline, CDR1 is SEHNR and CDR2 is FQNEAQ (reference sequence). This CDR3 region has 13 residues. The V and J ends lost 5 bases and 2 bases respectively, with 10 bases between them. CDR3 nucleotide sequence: TGTGCCAGCAGCGGGACACCTCCCTACGAGCAGTACTTC. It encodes CASSGTPPYEQYF.

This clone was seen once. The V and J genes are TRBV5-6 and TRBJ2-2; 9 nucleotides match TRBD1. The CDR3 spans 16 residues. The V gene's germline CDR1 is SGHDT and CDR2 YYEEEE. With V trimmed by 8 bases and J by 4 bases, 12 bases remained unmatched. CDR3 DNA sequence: TGTGCCAGTGCGCCATGGGACAGGGTTCTCACCGGGGAGCTGTTTTTT. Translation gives CASAPWDRVLTGELFF.

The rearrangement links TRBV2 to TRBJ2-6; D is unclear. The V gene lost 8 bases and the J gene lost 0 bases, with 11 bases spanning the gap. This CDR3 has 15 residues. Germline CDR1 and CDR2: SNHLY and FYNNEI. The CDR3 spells CASAPSNSGANVLTF. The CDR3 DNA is TGTGCCAGCGCCCCCAGTAACTCTGGGGCCAACGTCCTGACTTTC.

The CDR3 DNA is TGCGCCAGCAGCCAAGATCATCCATCTAGTACCCCCGGGGAGCTGTTTTTT. This sequence encodes CASSQDHPSSTPGELFF. The chain joins TRBV4-3 to TRBJ2-2; D gene ambiguous. CDR3 length equals 17 residues. Germline V gene sequence: CDR1 LGHNA, CDR2 YSLEER. Trimming left V 0 bases short and J 6 bases short, with 17 bases between.

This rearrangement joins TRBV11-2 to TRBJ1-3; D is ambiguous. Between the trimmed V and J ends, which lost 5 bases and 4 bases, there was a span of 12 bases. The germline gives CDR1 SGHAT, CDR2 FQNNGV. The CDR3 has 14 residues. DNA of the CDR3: TGTGCCAGCAGCCCCCAGTTGCTCGGAAACACCATATATTTT. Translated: CASSPQLLGNTIYF.

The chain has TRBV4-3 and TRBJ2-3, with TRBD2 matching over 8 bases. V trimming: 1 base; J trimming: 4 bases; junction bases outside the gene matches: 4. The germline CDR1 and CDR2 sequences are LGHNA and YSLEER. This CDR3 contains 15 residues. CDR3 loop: CASSQGTSWADTQYF. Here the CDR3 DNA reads TGCGCCAGCAGCCAAGGGACTAGCTGGGCAGATACGCAGTATTTT.

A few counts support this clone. The CDR3 nucleotides read TGTGCCAGTAGTACTCCCCGAAGGAATTTCGGGGAGCTGTTTTTT. Translating it yields CASSTPRRNFGELFF. This sequence joins TRBV19 and TRBJ2-2; D call uncertain. CDR1 and CDR2 (germline): LNHDA, SQIVND (reference sequence). The CDR3 consists of 15 residues. The germline V and J ends were trimmed by 4 bases and 7 bases, with 16 bases remaining between them.

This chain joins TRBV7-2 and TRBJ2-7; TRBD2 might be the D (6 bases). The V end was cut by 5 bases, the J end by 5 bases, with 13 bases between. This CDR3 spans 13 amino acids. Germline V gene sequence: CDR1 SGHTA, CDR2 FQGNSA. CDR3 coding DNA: TGTGCCAGCAGCCTAAGGGAGGAAAACGAGCAGTACTTC. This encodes CASSLREENEQYF. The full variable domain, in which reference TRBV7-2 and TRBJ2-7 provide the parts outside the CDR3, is GAGVSQSPSNKVTEKGKDVELRCDPISGHTALYWYRQSLGQGLEFLIYFQGNSAPDKSGLPSDRFSAERTGGSVSTLTIQRTQQEDSAVYLCASSLREENEQYFGPGTRLTVT.

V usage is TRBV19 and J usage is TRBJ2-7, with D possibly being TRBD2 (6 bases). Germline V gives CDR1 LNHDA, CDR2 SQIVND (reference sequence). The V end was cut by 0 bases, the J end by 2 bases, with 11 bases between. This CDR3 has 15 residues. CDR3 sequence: CASSIEPSVTYEQYF. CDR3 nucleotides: TGTGCCAGTAGTATAGAGCCTAGCGTGACCTACGAGCAGTACTTC.

In DNA, the CDR3 is TGTGCCAGTAGGTCGACAGGGGCGGCAGAGACCCAGTACTTC. Its protein product is CASRSTGAAETQYF. The V gene is TRBV19, the J gene TRBJ2-5, with 8 bases matching TRBD1. The V gene end was trimmed by 6 bases and the J gene end by 4 bases; junction bases not matched to a gene: 7. From germline, CDR1 is LNHDA and CDR2 SQIVND (reference sequence). The CDR3 has 14 amino acids.

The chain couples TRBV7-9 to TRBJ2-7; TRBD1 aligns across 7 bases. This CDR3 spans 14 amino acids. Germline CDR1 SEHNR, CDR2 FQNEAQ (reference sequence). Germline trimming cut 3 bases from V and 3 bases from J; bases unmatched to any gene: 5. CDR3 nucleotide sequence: TGTGCCAGCAGCTTCGGAGCAGGGGGCTACGAGCAGTACTTC. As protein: CASSFGAGGYEQYF.

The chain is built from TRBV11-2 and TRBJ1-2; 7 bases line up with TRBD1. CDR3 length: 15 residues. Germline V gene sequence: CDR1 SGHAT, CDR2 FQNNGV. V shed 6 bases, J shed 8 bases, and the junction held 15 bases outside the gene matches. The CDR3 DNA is TGTGCCAGCAGTCCACCGGGACAGCGGAGGGAAGGCTACACCTTC. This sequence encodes CASSPPGQRREGYTF.

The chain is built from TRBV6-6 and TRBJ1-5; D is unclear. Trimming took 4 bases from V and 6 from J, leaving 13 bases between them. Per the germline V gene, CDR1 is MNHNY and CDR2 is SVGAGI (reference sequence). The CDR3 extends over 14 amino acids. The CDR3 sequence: CASSFDPRSQPQHF. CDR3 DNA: TGTGCCAGCAGTTTTGACCCGAGGAGTCAGCCCCAGCATTTT.

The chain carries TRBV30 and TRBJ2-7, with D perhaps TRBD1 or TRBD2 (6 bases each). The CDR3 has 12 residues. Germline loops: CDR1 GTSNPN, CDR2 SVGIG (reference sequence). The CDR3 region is CAQGGWTYEQYF. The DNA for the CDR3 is TGTGCGCAAGGGGGGTGGACCTACGAGCAGTACTTC.

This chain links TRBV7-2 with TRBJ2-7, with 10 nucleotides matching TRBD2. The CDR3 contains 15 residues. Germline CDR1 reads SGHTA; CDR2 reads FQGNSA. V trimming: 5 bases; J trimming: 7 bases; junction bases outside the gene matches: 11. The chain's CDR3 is CASSPSSGRAREQYF. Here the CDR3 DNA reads TGTGCCAGCAGCCCCTCAAGCGGGAGGGCCAGAGAGCAGTACTTC.

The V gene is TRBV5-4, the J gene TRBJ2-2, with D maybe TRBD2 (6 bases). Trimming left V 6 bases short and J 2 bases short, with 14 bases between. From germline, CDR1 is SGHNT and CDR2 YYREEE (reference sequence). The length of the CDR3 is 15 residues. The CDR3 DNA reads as TGTGCCAGCACCCCTGGGACTTCTAACACCGGGGAGCTGTTTTTT. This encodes CASTPGTSNTGELFF.

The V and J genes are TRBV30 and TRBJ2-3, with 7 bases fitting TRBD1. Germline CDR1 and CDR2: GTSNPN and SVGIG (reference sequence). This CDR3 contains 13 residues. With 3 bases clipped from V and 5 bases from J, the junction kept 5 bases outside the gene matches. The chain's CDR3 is CAWSGTAGDTQYF. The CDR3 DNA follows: TGTGCCTGGAGCGGGACAGCCGGAGATACGCAGTATTTT.

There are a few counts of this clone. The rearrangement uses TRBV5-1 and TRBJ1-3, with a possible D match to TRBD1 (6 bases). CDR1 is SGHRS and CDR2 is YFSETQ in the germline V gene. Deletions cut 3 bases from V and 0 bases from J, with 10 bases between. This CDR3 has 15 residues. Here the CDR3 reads CASSSQGSSGNTIYF. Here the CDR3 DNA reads TGCGCCAGCAGCTCCCAGGGGAGCTCTGGAAACACCATATATTTT.

The CDR3 bases are TGTGCCAGCACCGCTAGCGGGGGTTCAGGAGATACGCAGTATTTT. Its protein product is CASTASGGSGDTQYF. The chain carries TRBV6-1 and TRBJ2-3, with 10 bases fitting TRBD2. V was clipped by 7 bases and J by 5 bases; unmatched bases: 9. This CDR3 has 15 amino acids. Germline values: CDR1 MNHNS, CDR2 SASEGT.